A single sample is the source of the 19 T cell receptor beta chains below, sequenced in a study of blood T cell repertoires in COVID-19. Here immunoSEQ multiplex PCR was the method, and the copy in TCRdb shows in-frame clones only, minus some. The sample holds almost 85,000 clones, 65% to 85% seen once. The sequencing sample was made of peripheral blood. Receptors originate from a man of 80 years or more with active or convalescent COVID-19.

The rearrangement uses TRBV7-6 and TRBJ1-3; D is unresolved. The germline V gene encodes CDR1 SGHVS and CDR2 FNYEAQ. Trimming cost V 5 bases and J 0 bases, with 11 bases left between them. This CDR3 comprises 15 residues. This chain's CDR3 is CASSNGLNSGNTIYF. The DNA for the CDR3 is TGTGCCAGCAGCAACGGACTGAACTCTGGAAACACCATATATTTT.

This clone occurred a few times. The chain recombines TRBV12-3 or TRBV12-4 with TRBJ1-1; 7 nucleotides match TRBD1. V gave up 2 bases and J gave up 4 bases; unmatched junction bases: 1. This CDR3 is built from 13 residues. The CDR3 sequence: CASSLTGVTEAFF. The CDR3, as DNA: TGTGCCAGCAGTTTAACAGGGGTCACTGAAGCTTTCTTT.

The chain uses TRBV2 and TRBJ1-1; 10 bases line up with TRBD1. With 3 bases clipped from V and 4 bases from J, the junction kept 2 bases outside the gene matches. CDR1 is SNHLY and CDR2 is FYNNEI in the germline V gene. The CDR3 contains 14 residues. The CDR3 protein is CASSETGGGTEAFF. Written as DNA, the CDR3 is TGTGCCAGCAGTGAGACAGGGGGCGGCACTGAAGCTTTCTTT.

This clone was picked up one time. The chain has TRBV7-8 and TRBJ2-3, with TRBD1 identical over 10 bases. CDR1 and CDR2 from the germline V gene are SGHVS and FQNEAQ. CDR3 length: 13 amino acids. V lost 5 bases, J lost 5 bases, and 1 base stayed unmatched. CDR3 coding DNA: TGTGCCAGCAGCCGGGACAGGGGAGATACGCAGTATTTT. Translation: CASSRDRGDTQYF. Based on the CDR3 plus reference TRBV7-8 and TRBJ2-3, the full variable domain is GAGVSQSPRYKVAKRGQDVALRCDPISGHVSLFWYQQALGQGPEFLTYFQNEAQLDKSGLPSDRFFAERPEGSVSTLKIQRTQQEDSAVYLCASSRDRGDTQYFGPGTRLTVL.

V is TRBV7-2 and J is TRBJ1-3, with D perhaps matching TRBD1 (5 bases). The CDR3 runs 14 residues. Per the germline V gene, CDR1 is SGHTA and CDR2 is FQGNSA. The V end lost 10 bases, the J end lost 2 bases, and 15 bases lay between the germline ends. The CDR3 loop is CATHLGVPGNTIYF. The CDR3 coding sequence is TGTGCCACCCACTTAGGGGTTCCTGGAAACACCATATATTTT.

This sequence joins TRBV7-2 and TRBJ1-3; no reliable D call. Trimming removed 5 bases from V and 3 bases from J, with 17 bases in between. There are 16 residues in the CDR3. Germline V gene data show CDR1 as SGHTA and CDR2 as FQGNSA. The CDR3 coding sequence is TGTGCCAGCAGCCTAAGTCCGGGGTCCGTTGGAAACACCATATATTTT. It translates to CASSLSPGSVGNTIYF.

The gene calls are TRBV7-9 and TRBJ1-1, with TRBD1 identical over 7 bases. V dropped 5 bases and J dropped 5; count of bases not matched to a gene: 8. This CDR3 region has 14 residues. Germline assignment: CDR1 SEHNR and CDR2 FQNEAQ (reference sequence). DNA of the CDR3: TGTGCCAGCAGCGGGTCAGGGGGTTGGACTGAAGCTTTCTTT. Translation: CASSGSGGWTEAFF.

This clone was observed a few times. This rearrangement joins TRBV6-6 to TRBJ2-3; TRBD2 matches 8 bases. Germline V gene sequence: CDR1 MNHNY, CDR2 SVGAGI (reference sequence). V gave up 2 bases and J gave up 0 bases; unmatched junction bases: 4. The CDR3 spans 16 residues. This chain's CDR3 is CASSYGLAGSTDTQYF. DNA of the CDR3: TGTGCCAGCAGTTACGGGCTAGCGGGTAGCACAGATACGCAGTATTTT.

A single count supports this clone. CDR3 DNA: TGTGCCAGCAGTGTAATACAGGGTCGGGAGCAGTTCTTC. This gives the protein CASSVIQGREQFF. This chain joins TRBV2 and TRBJ2-1, with D possibly being TRBD1 (6 bases). The CDR3 contains 13 residues. V was pared by 4 bases and J by 10 bases, with 14 bases between. CDR1 is SNHLY and CDR2 is FYNNEI in the germline V gene.

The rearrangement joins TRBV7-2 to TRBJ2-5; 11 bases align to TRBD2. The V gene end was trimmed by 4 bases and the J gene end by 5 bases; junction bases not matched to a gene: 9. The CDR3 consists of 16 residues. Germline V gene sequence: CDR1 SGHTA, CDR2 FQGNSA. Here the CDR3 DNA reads TGTGCCAGCAGCTACCCTAGCGGGGGGAAGCTGGAGACCCAGTACTTC. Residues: CASSYPSGGKLETQYF.

CDR3 residues: CASSQNRIAGTEAFF. CDR3 DNA sequence: TGTGCCAGCAGCCAAAATAGGATAGCCGGGACTGAAGCTTTCTTT. The chain uses TRBV14 and TRBJ1-1; D gene unclear. CDR1 is SGHDN and CDR2 is FVKESK in the germline V gene. Trimming removed 2 bases from V and 5 bases from J, with 15 bases in between. The CDR3 is 15 residues long.

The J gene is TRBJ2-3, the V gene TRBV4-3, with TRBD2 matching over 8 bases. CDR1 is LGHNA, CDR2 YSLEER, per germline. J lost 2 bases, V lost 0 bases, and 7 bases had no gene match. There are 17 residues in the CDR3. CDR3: CASSQDRAGGPTDTQYF. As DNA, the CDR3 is TGCGCCAGCAGCCAAGATCGGGCGGGAGGCCCCACAGATACGCAGTATTTT.

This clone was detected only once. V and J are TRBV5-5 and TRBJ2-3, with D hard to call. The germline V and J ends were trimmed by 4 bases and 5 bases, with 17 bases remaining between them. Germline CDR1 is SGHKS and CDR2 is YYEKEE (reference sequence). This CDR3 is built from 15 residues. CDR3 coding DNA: TGTGCCAGCAGCGGCGGATCTCTTCCCGTAGATACGCAGTATTTT. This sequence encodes CASSGGSLPVDTQYF.

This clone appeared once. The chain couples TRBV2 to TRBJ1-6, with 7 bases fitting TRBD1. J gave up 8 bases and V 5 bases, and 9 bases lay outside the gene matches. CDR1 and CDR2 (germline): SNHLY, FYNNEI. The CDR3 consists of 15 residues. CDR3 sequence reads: CASSTQGDSDSPLHF. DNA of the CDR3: TGTGCCAGCAGTACCCAGGGGGATTCTGATTCACCCCTCCACTTT.

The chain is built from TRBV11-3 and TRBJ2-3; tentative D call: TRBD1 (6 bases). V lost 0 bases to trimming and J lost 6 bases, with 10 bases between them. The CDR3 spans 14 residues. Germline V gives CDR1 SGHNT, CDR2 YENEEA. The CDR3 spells CASSLETGRDTQYF. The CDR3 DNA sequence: TGTGCCAGCAGCTTAGAGACAGGAAGGGATACGCAGTATTTT.

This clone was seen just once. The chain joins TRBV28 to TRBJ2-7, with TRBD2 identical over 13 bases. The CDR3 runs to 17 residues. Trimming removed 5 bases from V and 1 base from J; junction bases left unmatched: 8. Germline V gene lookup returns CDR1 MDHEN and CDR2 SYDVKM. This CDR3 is CASSGGGLAGLSYEQYF. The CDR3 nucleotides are TGTGCCAGCAGTGGTGGGGGACTAGCGGGATTATCCTACGAGCAGTACTTC.

CDR3 DNA sequence: TGTGCCAGTAGTCTGGGACAGAGGACTGAAGCTTTCTTT. Protein sequence: CASSLGQRTEAFF. The V and J genes are TRBV19 and TRBJ1-1; 7 bases are a match to TRBD1. The J segment lost 5 bases and the V segment lost 5 bases, leaving 5 bases of the junction unmatched. CDR3 size: 13 residues. CDR1 and CDR2 (germline): LNHDA, SQIVND (reference sequence). The entire variable domain, with the rest obtained from reference TRBV19 and TRBJ1-1, is as follows: DGGITQSPKYLFRKEGQNVTLSCEQNLNHDAMYWYRQDPGQGLRLIYYSQIVNDFQKGDIAEGYSVSREKKESFPLTVTSAQKNPTAFYLCASSLGQRTEAFFGQGTRLTVV.

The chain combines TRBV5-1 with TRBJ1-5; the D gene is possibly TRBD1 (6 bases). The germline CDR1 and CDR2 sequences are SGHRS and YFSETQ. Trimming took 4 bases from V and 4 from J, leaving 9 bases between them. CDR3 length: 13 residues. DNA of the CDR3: TGCGCCAGCAGCGTGGGGGCAAATCAGCCCCAGCATTTT. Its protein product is CASSVGANQPQHF. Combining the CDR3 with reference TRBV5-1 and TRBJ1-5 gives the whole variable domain KAGVTQTPRYLIKTRGQQVTLSCSPISGHRSVSWYQQTPGQGLQFLFEYFSETQRNKGNFPGRFSGRQFSNSRSEMNVSTLELGDSALYLCASSVGANQPQHFGDGTRLSIL.

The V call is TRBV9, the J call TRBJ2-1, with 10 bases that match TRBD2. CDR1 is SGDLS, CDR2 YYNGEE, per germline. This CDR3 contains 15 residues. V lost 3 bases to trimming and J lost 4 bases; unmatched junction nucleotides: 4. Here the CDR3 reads CASSASGSSYNEQFF. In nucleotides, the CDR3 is TGTGCCAGCAGCGCTAGCGGGAGTAGTTACAATGAGCAGTTCTTC.